A selection of T cell receptor beta chains follows, all from one sample in a study of identical twins. Each CDR3 protein gets one entry after TCRdb re-called the 5' RACE reads with MiXCR. In the table there are 1.5 million to 2 million distinct CDR3 sequences, more than 30% of which are singletons. The sample was cord blood. The source of these receptors is a newborn girl in good health. The CDR3 runs from the conserved cysteine through the conserved F or W. The order of the fields is V gene, clone size, D gene, J gene, CDR3 DNA, CDR3 protein. D genes are given only for firm matches. Clone size is stated in some rows and not others, as once, few, many or a class when expanded.

TRBV5-1,few,TRBD1,TRBJ2-7,TGCGCCAGCAGATCGGACAGGGGGCGCGAGCAGTACTTC,CASRSDRGREQYF
TRBV20-1,NA,NA,TRBJ2-3,TGCAGTGCTGGCAGGGCCCCAGATACGCAGTATTTT,CSAGRAPDTQYF
TRBV6-2/TRBV6-3,few,NA,TRBJ1-2,TGTGCCAGCAGTTACCCTCTTCAGGGGTCCCGAAACTATGGCTACACCTTC,CASSYPLQGSRNYGYTF
TRBV20-1,few,NA,TRBJ1-2,TGCAGTGCCCCCCTGAGGGGGAACTATGGCTACACCTTC,CSAPLRGNYGYTF
TRBV27,NA,NA,TRBJ1-5,TGTGCCAGCAGTCGCCCAGGGGTCCAGCCCCAGCATTTT,CASSRPGVQPQHF
TRBV20-1,few,NA,TRBJ1-6,TGCAGTGCTAGAGGGGACGGAGTAAATTCACCCCTCCACTTT,CSARGDGVNSPLHF
TRBV4-2,few,TRBD1,TRBJ2-5,TGTGCCAGCAGCCAAGCCGACAGGGATGGGACCCAGTACTTC,CASSQADRDGTQYF
TRBV15,NA,NA,TRBJ1-2,TGTGCCACCAGCAGAGAGGATAGTGCCTATGGCTACACCTTC,CATSREDSAYGYTF
TRBV28,once,NA,TRBJ2-2,TGTGCCAGCAGTTTATGGCAGCAGCCGAACACCGGGGAGCTGTTTTTT,CASSLWQQPNTGELFF
TRBV9,few,NA,TRBJ2-2,TGTGCCAGCAGCCTGGCTCCGCGGAACACCGGGGAGCTGTTTTTT,CASSLAPRNTGELFF
TRBV4-1,few,NA,TRBJ2-1,TGCGCCAGCAGCCAAGGTCGAGCCTCCTACAATGAGCAGTTCTTC,CASSQGRASYNEQFF
TRBV6-6,NA,TRBD1,TRBJ1-5,TGTGCCAGCAGCCGGGCAGGGGGTAGCAATCAGCCCCAGCATTTT,CASSRAGGSNQPQHF
TRBV6-6,many,NA,TRBJ2-1,TGTGCCAGCAGTGGGGCGAATGAGCAGTTCTTC,CASSGANEQFF
TRBV19,once,TRBD1,TRBJ1-5,TGTGCCAGTATTTCGGACAGGGGCGGCAATCAGCCCCAGCATTTT,CASISDRGGNQPQHF
TRBV10-2,NA,NA,TRBJ1-4,TGCGCCAGCAGCGGACCGACCGGGACGGCGAATGAAAAACTGTTTTTT,CASSGPTGTANEKLFF
TRBV12-3/TRBV12-4,NA,NA,TRBJ2-7,TGTGCCAGCAGTGCGGGACCCTTCGAGCAGTACTTC,CASSAGPFEQYF
TRBV24-1,NA,NA,TRBJ2-2,TGTGCCACCAGTGATGATAGCGGAGCCAACACCGGGGAGCTGTTTTTT,CATSDDSGANTGELFF
TRBV4-1,once,TRBD2,TRBJ2-1,TGCGCCAGCAGCCAATTTCCCCTAGCGGGAGGACCCCTCTCCTGCAATGAGCAGTTCTTC,CASSQFPLAGGPLSCNEQFF
TRBV27,NA,NA,TRBJ1-2,TGTGCCAGCAGTTCCACGACGCAGGGGTTTCCCTATGGCTACACCTTC,CASSSTTQGFPYGYTF
TRBV28,many,TRBD1,TRBJ2-5,TGTGCCAGTGTGGGGACAGAGAGCCAAGAGACCCAGTACTTC,CASVGTESQETQYF
TRBV5-1,NA,TRBD1,TRBJ1-4,TGTGCCAGCAGCTTAGGGGACAGGGCGAATGAAAAACTGTTTTTT,CASSLGDRANEKLFF
TRBV20-1,few,NA,TRBJ2-1,TGCAGTGCTAGAGCACTAGCCCCCTACAATGAGCAGTTCTTC,CSARALAPYNEQFF
TRBV24-1,NA,NA,TRBJ2-5,TGTGCCACCAGTGGTCCCAGCCTAGAGACCCAGTACTTC,CATSGPSLETQYF
TRBV13,NA,NA,TRBJ1-4,TGTGCCAGCAGCTTAGGCCCCACTGGGAGAACTAATGAAAAACTGTTTTTT,CASSLGPTGRTNEKLFF
TRBV27,NA,NA,TRBJ1-6,TGTGCCAGCAGTTTCGAAGGGACTTTAAATTCACCCCTCCACTTT,CASSFEGTLNSPLHF
TRBV12-5,NA,NA,TRBJ1-2,TGTGCTAGTGGTTTGGCTGATTACAGGAACTGCTATGGCTACACCTTC,CASGLADYRNCYGYTF
TRBV9,NA,NA,TRBJ2-6,TGTGCCAGCAGCCTTAGGTTCGGGGCCAACGTCCTGACTTTC,CASSLRFGANVLTF
TRBV4-2,NA,TRBD2,TRBJ2-1,TGTGCCAGCAGCCAAGAGGGGTCTAGCGGAGCCTACGAGCAGTTCTTC,CASSQEGSSGAYEQFF
TRBV30,once,NA,TRBJ1-5,TGTGCCTGGAGTGTATGGGGGGAGCAGCCCCAGCATTTT,CAWSVWGEQPQHF
TRBV5-1,NA,NA,TRBJ2-5,TGCGCCAGCAGCACTACCCGACAGACTGCGGAGACCCAGTACTTC,CASSTTRQTAETQYF
TRBV12-3/TRBV12-4,NA,TRBD2,TRBJ2-3,TGTGCCAGCAGTTTTAGGGGACTAGCGGGAGGGCTGGGAGCAGATACGCAGTATTTT,CASSFRGLAGGLGADTQYF
TRBV6-5,few,NA,TRBJ2-1,TGTGCCAGCAGTTACACCGTAGTGACTGAGCAGTTCTTC,CASSYTVVTEQFF
TRBV28,NA,NA,TRBJ2-4,TGTGCCAGCAGTTTAGGCAGGGTGGCCAAAAGCATTCAGTACTTC,CASSLGRVAKSIQYF
TRBV20-1,few,NA,TRBJ2-7,TGCAGTGCTTTAGACAGGCTAGACGAGCAGTACTTC,CSALDRLDEQYF
TRBV5-4,NA,NA,TRBJ1-6,TGTGCCAGCAGCTTCGGGGGCGCGAGTTCACCCCTCCACTTT,CASSFGGASSPLHF
TRBV20-1,many,TRBD2,TRBJ2-3,TGCAGTGCTAGGGCTAGCGGCCGCACAGATACGCAGTATTTT,CSARASGRTDTQYF
TRBV12-3/TRBV12-4,few,NA,TRBJ1-1,TGTGCCAGCAGCCCCGAAGGGGCCAGGACTGAAGCTTTCTTT,CASSPEGARTEAFF
TRBV5-1,few,TRBD2,TRBJ2-2,TGCGCCAGCAGCTTGGAACTAGCGGGTGTCGGGGAGCTGTTTTTT,CASSLELAGVGELFF
TRBV11-2,NA,TRBD2,TRBJ2-1,TGTGCCAGCAGCTCGCAGGGGGTCGGACTAGCGGGAGGATCCTCCTACAATGAGCAGTTCTTC,CASSSQGVGLAGGSSYNEQFF
TRBV5-1,many,NA,TRBJ1-6,TGTGCCAGCAGTTTAGGGGGGAGCTCCTATAATTCACCCCTCCACTTT,CASSLGGSSYNSPLHF
TRBV6-5,few,TRBD2,TRBJ2-4,TGTGCCAGCAGGGGGGAGGGAGGCAAAAACATTCAGTACTTC,CASRGEGGKNIQYF
TRBV28,NA,NA,TRBJ1-2,TGTGCCAGCTCAGGCGGGGAGGCCAACCAAGGCTATGGCTACACCTTC,CASSGGEANQGYGYTF
TRBV9,few,TRBD2,TRBJ2-3,TGTGCCAGCAGCCCCTTTAACGGGGGGGAAACAGATACGCAGTATTTT,CASSPFNGGETDTQYF
TRBV5-1,NA,NA,TRBJ2-5,TGCGCCAGCACCCAGCCCCACAGCGGACAGTACAATGAGCAGTACTTC,CASTQPHSGQYNEQYF
TRBV27,few,TRBD2,TRBJ2-7,TGTGCCAGCAGTAGAACCGGGACTACAGCCTACGAGCAGTACTTC,CASSRTGTTAYEQYF
TRBV5-1,NA,TRBD2,TRBJ2-1,TGCGCCAGCAGCTTGGGACTAGCAATTTCCAATGAGCAGTTCTTC,CASSLGLAISNEQFF
TRBV9,NA,TRBD1,TRBJ1-1,TGTGCCAGCAGCGTAGGGGGGACAGGGACCATGAACACTGAAGCTTTCTTT,CASSVGGTGTMNTEAFF
TRBV25-1,NA,NA,TRBJ2-3,TGTGCCAGCAGCGGCGCTGGTTTCACAGATACGCAGTATTTT,CASSGAGFTDTQYF
TRBV7-2,few,TRBD2,TRBJ2-1,TGTGCCAGCAGCTACCTGACTAGCGGGAGATACAATGAGCAGTTCTTC,CASSYLTSGRYNEQFF
TRBV20-1,NA,NA,TRBJ2-3,TGCAGTGCTCCACCCTCCCTTGGGTTAGGAATGTCCACAGATACGCAGTATTTT,CSAPPSLGLGMSTDTQYF
TRBV20-1,NA,TRBD2,TRBJ2-7,TGCAGTGCGCGACGGACTAGCGGCGAGCAGTACTTC,CSARRTSGEQYF